The present entry profiles one T cell receptor beta chain with its context. Its target antigen remains unknown. Base quality data are lacking; no much larger clone is found one base away. From a lookup of the germline V gene, CDR1 and CDR2 are MDHEN and SYDVKM. The CDR3 numbers 13 residues from cysteine through phenylalanine. Only CDR3 DNA remains: 39 bases, in frame from the first base. The V and J ends are trimmed by 4 bases and 4 bases, leaving 8 bases between them. This entry belongs to a study of beta chain features in type 1 diabetes (dated by TCRdb to the late 2010s). Regarding the complete study: No differences in mean age, gender distribution, total cell number or subset yield were found between patients and healthy donors. A total of roughly 99 million sorted cells were examined across all samples, and the number of cells per subset was strongly correlated with RNA yield. The study compared TCRB repertoires of sorted circulating CD4+ T cell subsets between recently diagnosed type 1 diabetes patients and matched healthy donors. Regulatory and stem cell-like memory subsets were obtained from only 8 patients and roughly eight healthy donors, while naive and central memory subsets were obtained from all 30 or so donors. Study-wide findings and limitations: Naive, central memory and regulatory TCRB repertoires appeared to be more alike among patients than among healthy donors. Because cDNA rather than genomic DNA was sequenced, highly expressing activated cells could have been over-represented, although no difference in activation and CD3 levels was found between groups. Fewer insertions and more nucleotide deletions at VDJ recombination sites were observed in patients with type 1 diabetes, implying thymic rearrangement abnormalities. In all four CD4+ subsets, TCRB CDR3 length was moderately but significantly shorter in type 1 diabetes patients. HLA sub-analyses involved small numbers of individuals, so any influence of HLA type on TCRB rearrangement remained unresolved. Shorter templates might have been favored by PCR, but patient and control samples were amplified and corrected together, so both groups would have been affected equally by any skew.

The High Capacity cDNA Reverse Transcription Kit was used to reverse transcribe all of the isolated RNA, meaning that expressed TCRB transcripts were what got sequenced. For stem cell-like memory T cell samples, survey-depth immunoSEQ sequencing was used, averaging about 940,000 total reads per sample. After sorted cells were lysed in RLT buffer, RNA was extracted with DNase-treated RNeasy Micro or Mini kits, with the choice depending on cell number. To prevent cross-contamination, every cell subset was processed on its own, while patient and healthy donor samples were processed together. The immunoSEQ multiplex PCR was used to amplify TCRB sequences from cDNA, generating 87-bp fragments that spanned the CDR3 region. The amplicons were sequenced using the Illumina HiSeq platform. The original methods were these. Synthetic template baselines were used to correct PCR bias computationally, reads within Hamming distance 2 were collapsed together, and singletons that could not be merged were discarded. Reads were aligned to IMGT to assign V, D and J genes, CDR3 length, and insertions or deletions at six rearrangement sites. Within each subset, clonotype counts were normalized to sorted cell number, and only after that were true diversity and Gini coefficients computed with the tcR R package. The overlap coefficient, calculated on TCRB nucleotide sequences, was used to quantify repertoire sharing. The clones in this table, taken by TCRdb from immuneACCESS, are in-frame only. Not every clone is retained; where verified, under half of the shortfall comes from an unresolved V gene, and the cause of the rest is unknown. That table is the source of V, J and clone size, and D and trimming were worked out from the DNA. In this sample the table shows roughly 120,000 clones, 30% to 50% of which occur a single time. The ten largest clones take up over 0.065% of the sample.

Each donor gave one peripheral blood draw, roughly 120 mL on average, collected into heparinised tubes. A BD FACSAria II was used to sort naive, central memory, regulatory and stem cell-like memory CD4+ T cells with a panel that included CD45RO, CCR7, CD25, CD127, CD95 and CD27. Purity was above 98% for every sorted population. PBMCs were isolated immediately by Lymphoprep density gradient centrifugation and stained directly without culture. So that batch effects would be minimized, each experiment stained and sorted samples in pairs, pairing one healthy donor with one patient. The chain is assembled from TRBV28 and TRBJ1-5, and TRBD1 may be the D gene, going by 5 matching bases. Sequences were obtained from stem cell memory CD4+ T cells from blood. This specimen's cell subset or site label, interpreted: stem cell-like memory CD4+ T cells. The sequence was obtained from a woman in her late teens or twenties in good health. CDR3 reads: CASSWGGNQPQHF. In nucleotides, the sequence is TGTGCCAGCAGTTGGGGGGGGAATCAGCCCCAGCATTTT.